This T cell receptor beta chain was documented in a study of blood T cells in healthy people across ages. The second PCR ran about 7 to 12 cycles with a sample-barcoded 5' primer and J-beta primers. One entry per CDR3 protein results from TCRdb running MiXCR on the 5' RACE reads. The sample yields fewer than 950,000 distinct CDR3 sequences, 30% to 45% seen once. Isolation of PBMCs gave at least 7 million cells per sample. Germline lookup yields CDR1 DFQATT and CDR2 SNEGSKA (reference sequence). J gave up 0 bases and V 5 bases, and 3 bases lay outside the gene matches. The CDR3 is made up of 15 amino acids.

The chain couples TRBV20-1 to TRBJ2-7; 14 bases match TRBD2. The source material was blood. The TCR comes from a man aged 18 to 29 in good health. This chain's CDR3 is CSAWTSGGFSYEQYF. CDR3 nucleotide sequence: TGCAGTGCTTGGACTAGCGGGGGGTTCTCCTACGAGCAGTACTTC.